This T cell receptor beta chain was sequenced during a study of T cell responses to AZD1222 COVID-19 vaccine. Clones were read by immunoSEQ multiplex PCR, and TCRdb kept only the in-frame ones, dropping some. The sample has some 130,000 clones, 93% seen once. The CDR3 runs to 17 residues. Germline V gene lookup returns CDR1 SEHNR and CDR2 FQNEAQ (reference sequence). Germline trimming cut 5 bases from V and 4 bases from J; bases unmatched to any gene: 14. V gene TRBV7-9 combines with J gene TRBJ1-1; 9 nucleotides agree with TRBD1. The material sequenced was peripheral blood, taken on day 0 of AZD1222 vaccination. The clonotype comes from an adult in good health. In DNA form, the CDR3 reads TGTGCCAGCAGCCGTAATACAGGGGGCGAATTCGGCACTGAAGCTTTCTTT. It translates to CASSRNTGGEFGTEAFF.